This T cell receptor beta chain was identified in a study of T-cell reconstitution after alpha-beta-depleted transplantation in children. It was with unique molecular identifiers that the TCRbeta library was prepared. TCRdb passed the PCR reads through MiXCR, listing each CDR3 protein once. The data show about 500,000 distinct CDR3 sequences, with approximately 30% seen just once and approximately 2.3% held by the top ten. CDR3 length: 14 amino acids. V lost 7 bases, J lost 6 bases, and 5 bases stayed unmatched. Germline lookup yields CDR1 SQVTM and CDR2 ANQGSEA. The clonotype was recovered from a human donor who donated a stem cell graft to a child with aplastic anemia. The sample was PBMCs from the stem cell graft donor, taken from the stem cell graft. The rearrangement joins TRBV29-1 to TRBJ2-2; 13 positions match TRBD2. CDR3 nucleotide sequence: TGCAGCGCCACTACTAGCGGGAGGGCCGGGGAGCTGTTTTTT. Its translation: CSATTSGRAGELFF.